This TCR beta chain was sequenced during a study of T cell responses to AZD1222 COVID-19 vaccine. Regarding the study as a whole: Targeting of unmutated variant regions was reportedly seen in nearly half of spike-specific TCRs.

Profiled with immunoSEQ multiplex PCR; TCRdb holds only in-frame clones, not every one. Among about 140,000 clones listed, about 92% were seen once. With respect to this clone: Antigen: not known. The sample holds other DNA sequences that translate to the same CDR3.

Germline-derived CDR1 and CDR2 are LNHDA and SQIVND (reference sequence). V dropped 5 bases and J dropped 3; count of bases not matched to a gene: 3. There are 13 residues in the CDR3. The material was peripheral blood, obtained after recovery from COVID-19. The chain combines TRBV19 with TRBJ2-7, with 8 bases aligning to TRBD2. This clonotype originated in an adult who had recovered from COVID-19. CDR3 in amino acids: CASSSGGVYEQYF. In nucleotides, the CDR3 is TGTGCCAGTAGTTCGGGGGGGGTCTACGAGCAGTACTTC.